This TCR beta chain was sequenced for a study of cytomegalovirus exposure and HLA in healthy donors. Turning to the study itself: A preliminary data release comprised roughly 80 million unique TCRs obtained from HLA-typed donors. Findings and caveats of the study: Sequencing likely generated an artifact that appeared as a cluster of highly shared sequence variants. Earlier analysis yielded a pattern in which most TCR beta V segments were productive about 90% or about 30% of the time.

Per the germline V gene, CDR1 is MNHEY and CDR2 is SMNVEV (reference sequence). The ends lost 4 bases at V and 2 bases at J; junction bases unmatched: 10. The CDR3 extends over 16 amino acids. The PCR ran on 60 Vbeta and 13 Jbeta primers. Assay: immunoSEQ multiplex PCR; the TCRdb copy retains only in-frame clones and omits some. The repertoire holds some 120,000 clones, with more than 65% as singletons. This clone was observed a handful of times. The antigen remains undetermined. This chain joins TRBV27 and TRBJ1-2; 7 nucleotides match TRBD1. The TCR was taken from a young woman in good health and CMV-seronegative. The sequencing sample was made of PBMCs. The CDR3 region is CASSYGNPGQNYGYTF. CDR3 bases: TGTGCCAGCAGTTACGGCAATCCGGGACAGAACTATGGCTACACCTTC.